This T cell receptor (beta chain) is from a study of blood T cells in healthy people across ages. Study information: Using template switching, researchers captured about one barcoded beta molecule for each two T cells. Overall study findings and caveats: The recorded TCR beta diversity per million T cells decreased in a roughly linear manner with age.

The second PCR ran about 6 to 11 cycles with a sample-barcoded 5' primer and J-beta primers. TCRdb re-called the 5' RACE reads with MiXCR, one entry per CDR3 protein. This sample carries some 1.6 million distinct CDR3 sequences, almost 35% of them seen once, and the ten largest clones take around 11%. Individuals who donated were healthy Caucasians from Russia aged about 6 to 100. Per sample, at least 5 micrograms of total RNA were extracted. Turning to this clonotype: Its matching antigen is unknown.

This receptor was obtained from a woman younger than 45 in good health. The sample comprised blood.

CDR3 coding DNA: TGTGCCAGCAGCCTAAGGCCGCCGACGAGCTCCTACAATGAGCAGTTCTTC. It is translated as CASSLRPPTSSYNEQFF. The chain uses TRBV7-8 and TRBJ2-1; D not certain. V was shortened by 5 bases and J by 0 bases, with 17 bases between the two germline ends. Per the germline V gene, CDR1 is SGHVS and CDR2 is FQNEAQ. The CDR3 has 17 amino acids.